The next 7 T cell receptor beta chains were all read from a single sample in a study of blood T cell repertoires in COVID-19. Measured with immunoSEQ multiplex PCR; TCRdb has only the in-frame clones, and not every one. Here the sample spans 130,000 to 150,000 clones, 80% to 85% being singletons. Sequenced input: PBMCs or T cells enriched from blood (not recorded which). The receptors stem from a woman between 45 and 60 years old who had been exposed to COVID-19.

This chain links TRBV19 with TRBJ1-1; the D is unclear. Germline V CDR1 and CDR2: LNHDA, SQIVND (reference sequence). This CDR3 has 12 amino acids. Trimming shortened V by 7 bases and J by 3 bases, and 9 bases separated the two germline ends. CDR3 protein: CASIPGDTEAFF. The CDR3 DNA sequence: TGTGCCAGTATCCCTGGAGACACTGAAGCTTTCTTT.

The chain uses TRBV12-5 and TRBJ1-2; D gene ambiguous. The CDR3 runs 13 residues. V was pared by 1 base and J by 7 bases, with 10 bases between. The V gene's germline CDR1 is LGHNT and CDR2 FRNRAP. The CDR3 loop reads CASGLEAVVGYTF. The CDR3 nucleotides read TGTGCTAGTGGTTTGGAAGCGGTTGTTGGCTACACCTTC.

This rearrangement joins TRBV7-3 to TRBJ1-4; D is perhaps TRBD1 (5 bases). Per germline, CDR1 SGHTA and CDR2 FQGTGA. The CDR3 runs to 16 residues. Trimming pared 5 bases from V and 0 bases from J, leaving 13 bases between. This CDR3 is CASSPDSISTNEKLFF. The CDR3 nucleotides read TGTGCCAGCAGCCCCGACAGTATCTCAACTAATGAAAAACTGTTTTTT.

In its sample, this clone was seen a few times. J is TRBJ2-2 and V is TRBV30, with a possible D match to TRBD1 (5 bases). The V gene lost 1 base and the J gene lost 2 bases, with 11 bases spanning the gap. Germline CDR1 GTSNPN, CDR2 SVGIG (reference sequence). The CDR3 is made up of 15 amino acids. This chain's CDR3 is CAWSDETDNTGELFF. The CDR3 DNA reads TGTGCCTGGAGTGATGAGACAGATAACACCGGGGAGCTGTTTTTT.

This clone was detected only once. The rearrangement joins TRBV7-2 to TRBJ2-2; TRBD1 is a possible D gene (6 bases). This CDR3 has 17 residues. The V gene lost 1 base and the J gene lost 4 bases, with 16 bases spanning the gap. Per the germline V gene, CDR1 is SGHTA and CDR2 is FQGNSA. This CDR3 is CASSLGRDTYLTGELFF. CDR3 in DNA: TGTGCCAGCAGCTTAGGCCGGGACACCTACCTCACCGGGGAGCTGTTTTTT.

The chain couples TRBV6-4 to TRBJ2-3, with 9 positions matching TRBD2. The trim removed 2 bases at V and 4 bases at J, leaving 4 bases unmatched. The CDR3 length is 15 residues. Per the germline V gene, CDR1 is MRHNA and CDR2 is SNTAGT. The CDR3 nucleotides are TGTGCCAGCAGTGACAGGGCGGGAGGGCCAGATACGCAGTATTTT. Its translation: CASSDRAGGPDTQYF.

V gene TRBV21-1 combines with J gene TRBJ2-4; the DNA was not compared with TRBD2, the D call given in the table. TRBV21-1 is shown as a pseudogene. This CDR3 region has 16 residues. CDR3 nucleotide sequence: TGTGCCAACCACTCGTCCGCGGAACTAGCCAAAAACATTCAGTACTTC. This gives the protein CANHSSAELAKNIQYF.